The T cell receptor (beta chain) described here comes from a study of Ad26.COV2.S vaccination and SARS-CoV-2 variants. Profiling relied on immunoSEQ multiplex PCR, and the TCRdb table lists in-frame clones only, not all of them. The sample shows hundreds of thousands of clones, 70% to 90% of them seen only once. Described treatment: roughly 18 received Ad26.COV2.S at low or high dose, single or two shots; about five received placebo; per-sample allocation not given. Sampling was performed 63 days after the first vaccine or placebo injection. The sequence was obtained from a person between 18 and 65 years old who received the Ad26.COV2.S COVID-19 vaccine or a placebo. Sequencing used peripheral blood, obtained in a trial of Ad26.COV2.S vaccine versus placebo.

The CDR3 nucleotides are TGTGCCAGCAGCGCCCGGTCCGGCAGAAAAGATACGCAGTATTTT. Residues: CASSARSGRKDTQYF. The chain recombines TRBV28 with TRBJ2-3, with D uncertain. CDR3 length: 15 amino acids. V was cut by 6 bases and J by 5 bases, with 18 bases left in between. Looked up from germline, CDR1 is MDHEN and CDR2 is SYDVKM. Full variable domain (outside the CDR3, taken from reference TRBV28 and TRBJ2-3): DVKVTQSSRYLVKRTGEKVFLECVQDMDHENMFWYRQDPGLGLRLIYFSYDVKMKEKGDIPEGYSVSREKKERFSLILESASTNQTSMYLCASSARSGRKDTQYFGPGTRLTVL.